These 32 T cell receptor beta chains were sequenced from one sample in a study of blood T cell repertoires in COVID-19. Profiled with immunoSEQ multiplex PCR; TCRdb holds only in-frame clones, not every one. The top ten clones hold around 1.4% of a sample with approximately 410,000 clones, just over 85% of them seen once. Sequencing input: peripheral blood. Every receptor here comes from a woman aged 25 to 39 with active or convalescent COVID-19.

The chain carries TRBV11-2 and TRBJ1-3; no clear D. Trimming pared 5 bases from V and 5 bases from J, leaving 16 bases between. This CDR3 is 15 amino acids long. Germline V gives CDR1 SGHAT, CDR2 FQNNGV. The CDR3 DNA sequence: TGTGCCAGCAGCGAGGGAAACTTAAGGAGAAACACCATATATTTT. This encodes CASSEGNLRRNTIYF.

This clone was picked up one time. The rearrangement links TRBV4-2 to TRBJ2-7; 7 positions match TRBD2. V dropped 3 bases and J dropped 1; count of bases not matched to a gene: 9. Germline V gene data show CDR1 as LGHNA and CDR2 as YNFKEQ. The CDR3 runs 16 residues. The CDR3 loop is CASSQKASGDSYEQYF. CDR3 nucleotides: TGTGCCAGCAGCCAGAAGGCTAGCGGTGATTCCTACGAGCAGTACTTC.

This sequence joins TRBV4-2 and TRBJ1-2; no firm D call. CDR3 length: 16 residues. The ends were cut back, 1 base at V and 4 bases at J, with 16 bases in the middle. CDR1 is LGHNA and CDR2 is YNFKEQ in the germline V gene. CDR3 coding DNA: TGTGCCAGCAGCCAAGGAATCGGAGGGATGCTCTATGGCTACACCTTC. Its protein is CASSQGIGGMLYGYTF.

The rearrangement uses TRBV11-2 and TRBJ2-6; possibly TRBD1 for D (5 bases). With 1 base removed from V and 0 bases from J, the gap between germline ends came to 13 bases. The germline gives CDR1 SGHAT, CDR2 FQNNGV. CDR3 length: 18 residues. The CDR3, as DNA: TGTGCCAGCAGCTTAGTCGGAGTCGACAGCTCTGGGGCCAACGTCCTGACTTTC. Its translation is CASSLVGVDSSGANVLTF.

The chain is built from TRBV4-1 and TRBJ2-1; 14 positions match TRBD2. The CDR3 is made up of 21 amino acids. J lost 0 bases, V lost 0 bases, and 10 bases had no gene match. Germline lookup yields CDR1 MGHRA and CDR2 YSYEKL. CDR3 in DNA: TGCGCCAGCAGCCAAGATAGTTCGGGACTAGCGGGGGCACCCTCCTACAATGAGCAGTTCTTC. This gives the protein CASSQDSSGLAGAPSYNEQFF.

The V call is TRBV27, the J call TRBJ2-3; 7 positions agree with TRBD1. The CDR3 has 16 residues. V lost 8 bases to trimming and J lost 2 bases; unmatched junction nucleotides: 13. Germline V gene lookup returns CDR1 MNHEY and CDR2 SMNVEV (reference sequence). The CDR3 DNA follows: TGTGCCAGCGTCCATCGGGACAGAATAAACACAGATACGCAGTATTTT. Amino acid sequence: CASVHRDRINTDTQYF.

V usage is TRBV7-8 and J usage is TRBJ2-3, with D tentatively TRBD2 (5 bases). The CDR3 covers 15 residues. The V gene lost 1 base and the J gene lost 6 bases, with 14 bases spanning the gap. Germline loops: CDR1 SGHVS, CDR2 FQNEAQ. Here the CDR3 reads CASSLGGVEEDTQYF. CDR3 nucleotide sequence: TGTGCCAGCAGCTTAGGGGGAGTAGAGGAGGATACGCAGTATTTT.

The CDR3 reads CASSLNPGSLNEKLFF. The CDR3 bases are TGTGCCAGCAGCCTCAACCCGGGATCACTGAATGAAAAACTGTTTTTT. The gene calls are TRBV11-2 and TRBJ1-4; D gene ambiguous. CDR1 is SGHAT and CDR2 is FQNNGV in the germline V gene. CDR3 size: 16 residues. Deletions cut 5 bases from V and 5 bases from J, with 18 bases between.

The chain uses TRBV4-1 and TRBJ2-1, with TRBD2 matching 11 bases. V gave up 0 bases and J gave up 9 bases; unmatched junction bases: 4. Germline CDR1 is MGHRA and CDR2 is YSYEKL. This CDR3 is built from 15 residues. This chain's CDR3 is CASSQELAGDGEQFF. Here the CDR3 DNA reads TGCGCCAGCAGCCAAGAACTAGCGGGAGATGGTGAGCAGTTCTTC.

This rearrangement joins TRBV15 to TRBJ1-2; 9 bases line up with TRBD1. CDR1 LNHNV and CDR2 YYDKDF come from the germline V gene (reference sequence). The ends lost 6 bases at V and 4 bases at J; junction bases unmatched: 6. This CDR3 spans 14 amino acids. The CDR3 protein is CATREGDRAYGYTF. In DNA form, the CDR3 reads TGTGCCACCAGAGAAGGGGACAGGGCCTATGGCTACACCTTC. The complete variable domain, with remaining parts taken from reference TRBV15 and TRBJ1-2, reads DAMVIQNPRYQVTQFGKPVTLSCSQTLNHNVMYWYQQKSSQAPKLLFHYYDKDFNNEADTPDNFQSRRPNTSFCFLDIRSPGLGDTAMYLCATREGDRAYGYTFGSGTRLTVV.

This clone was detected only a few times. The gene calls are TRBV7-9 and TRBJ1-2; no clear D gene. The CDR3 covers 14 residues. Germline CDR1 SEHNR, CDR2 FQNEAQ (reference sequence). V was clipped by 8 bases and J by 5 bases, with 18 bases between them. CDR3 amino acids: CASSPEGQVYGYTF. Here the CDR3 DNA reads TGTGCCAGCTCGCCGGAGGGCCAGGTTTATGGCTACACCTTC.

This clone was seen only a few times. CDR3 nucleotides: TGCGCCAGCAGCCCGAATACGAAGACAGGGAACCCCCGCTACACCTTC. This codes for CASSPNTKTGNPRYTF. This rearrangement joins TRBV5-1 to TRBJ1-2; 7 nucleotides line up with TRBD1. Germline V CDR1 and CDR2: SGHRS, YFSETQ. V lost 4 bases to trimming and J lost 9 bases; unmatched junction nucleotides: 18. The CDR3 extends over 16 amino acids.

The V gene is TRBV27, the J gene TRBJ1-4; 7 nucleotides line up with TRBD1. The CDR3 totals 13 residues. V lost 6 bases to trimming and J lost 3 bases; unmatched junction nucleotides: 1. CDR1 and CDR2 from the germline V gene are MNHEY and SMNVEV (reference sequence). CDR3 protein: CASSGTANEKLFF. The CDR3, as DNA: TGTGCCAGCAGCGGGACAGCTAATGAAAAACTGTTTTTT.

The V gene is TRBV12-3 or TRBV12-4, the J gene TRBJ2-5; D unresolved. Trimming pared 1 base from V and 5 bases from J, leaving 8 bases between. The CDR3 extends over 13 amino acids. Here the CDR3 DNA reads TGTGCCAGCAGTTTAGACAGTACCGAGACCCAGTACTTC. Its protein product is CASSLDSTETQYF.

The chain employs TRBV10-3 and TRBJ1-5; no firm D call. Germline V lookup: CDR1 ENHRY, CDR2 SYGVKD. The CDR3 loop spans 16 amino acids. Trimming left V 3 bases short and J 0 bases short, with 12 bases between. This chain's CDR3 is CAISDGTVNSNQPQHF. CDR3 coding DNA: TGTGCCATCAGTGACGGAACAGTTAATAGCAATCAGCCCCAGCATTTT.

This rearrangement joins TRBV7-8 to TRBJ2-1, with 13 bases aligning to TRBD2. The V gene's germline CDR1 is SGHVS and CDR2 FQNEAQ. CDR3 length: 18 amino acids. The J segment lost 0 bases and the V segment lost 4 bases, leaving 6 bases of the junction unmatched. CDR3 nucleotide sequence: TGTGCCAGCAGCTCCCTGGGACTAGCGGGGACCTCCTACAATGAGCAGTTCTTC. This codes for CASSSLGLAGTSYNEQFF.

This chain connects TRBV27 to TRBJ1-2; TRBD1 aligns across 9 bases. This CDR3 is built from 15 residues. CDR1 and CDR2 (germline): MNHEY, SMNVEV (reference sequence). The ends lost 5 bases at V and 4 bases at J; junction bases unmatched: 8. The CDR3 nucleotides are TGTGCCAGCAGTACCTTACAGGGGGCAATCTATGGCTACACCTTC. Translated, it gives CASSTLQGAIYGYTF.

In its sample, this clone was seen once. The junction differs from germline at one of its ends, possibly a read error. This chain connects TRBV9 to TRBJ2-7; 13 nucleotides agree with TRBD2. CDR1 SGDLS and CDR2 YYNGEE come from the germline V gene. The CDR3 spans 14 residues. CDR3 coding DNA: TGTGCCAGCAGCGTAGGACTAGCGGGGGGCGAATGGAACTTC. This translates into CASSVGLAGGEWNF.

The CDR3 DNA sequence: TGTGCCAGCAGCTTAGGACAGGGGAGCTCCTACGAGCAGTACTTC. It specifies CASSLGQGSSYEQYF. The V gene is TRBV7-9, the J gene TRBJ2-7; TRBD1 matches at 8 bases. The CDR3 runs 15 residues. Per the germline V gene, CDR1 is SEHNR and CDR2 is FQNEAQ (reference sequence). The V and J ends lost 1 base and 0 bases, in that order; junction bases with no gene match: 2.

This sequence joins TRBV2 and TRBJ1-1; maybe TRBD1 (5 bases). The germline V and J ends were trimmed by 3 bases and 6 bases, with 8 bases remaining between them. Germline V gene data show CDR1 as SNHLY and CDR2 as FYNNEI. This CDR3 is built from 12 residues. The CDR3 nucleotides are TGTGCCAGCAGTGAGGGGGGATCTGAAGCTTTCTTT. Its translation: CASSEGGSEAFF.

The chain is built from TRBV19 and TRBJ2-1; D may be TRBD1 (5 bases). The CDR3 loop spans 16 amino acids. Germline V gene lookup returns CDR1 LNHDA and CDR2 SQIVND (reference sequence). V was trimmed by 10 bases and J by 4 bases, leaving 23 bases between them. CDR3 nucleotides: TGTGCCACACAAGATCCCGCAGGGAAGGGATACAATGAGCAGTTCTTC. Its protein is CATQDPAGKGYNEQFF.

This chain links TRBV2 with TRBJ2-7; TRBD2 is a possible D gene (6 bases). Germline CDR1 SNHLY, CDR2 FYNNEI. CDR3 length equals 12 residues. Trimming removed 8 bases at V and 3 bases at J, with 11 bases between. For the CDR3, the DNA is TGTGCCAGCGGAGGGAACAGCTACGAGCAGTACTTC. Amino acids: CASGGNSYEQYF.

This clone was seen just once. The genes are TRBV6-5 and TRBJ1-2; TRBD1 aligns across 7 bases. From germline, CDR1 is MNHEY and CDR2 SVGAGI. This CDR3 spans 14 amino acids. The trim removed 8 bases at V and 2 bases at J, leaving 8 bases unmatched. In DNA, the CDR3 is TGTGCCAGCCGCGGGACAGCCCTAAACTATGGCTACACCTTC. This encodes CASRGTALNYGYTF.

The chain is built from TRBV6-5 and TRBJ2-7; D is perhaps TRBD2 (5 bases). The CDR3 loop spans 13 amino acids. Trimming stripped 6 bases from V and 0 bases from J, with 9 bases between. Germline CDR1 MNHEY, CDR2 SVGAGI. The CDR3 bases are TGTGCCAGCAGCCCACGGGACTCCTACGAGCAGTACTTC. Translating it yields CASSPRDSYEQYF.

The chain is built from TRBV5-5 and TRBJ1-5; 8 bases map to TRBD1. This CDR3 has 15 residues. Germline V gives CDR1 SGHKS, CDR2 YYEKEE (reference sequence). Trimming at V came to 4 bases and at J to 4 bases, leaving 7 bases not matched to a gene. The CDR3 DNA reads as TGTGCCAGCAGCCAAGGACAGGGTAGGAATCAGCCCCAGCATTTT. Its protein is CASSQGQGRNQPQHF.

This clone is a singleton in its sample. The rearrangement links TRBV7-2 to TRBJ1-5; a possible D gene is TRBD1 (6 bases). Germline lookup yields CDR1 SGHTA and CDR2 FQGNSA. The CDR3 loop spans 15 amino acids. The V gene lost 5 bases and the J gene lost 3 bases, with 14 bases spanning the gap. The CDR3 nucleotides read TGTGCCAGCAGCCCACAGGGAACCCTCAATCAGCCCCAGCATTTT. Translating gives CASSPQGTLNQPQHF.

DNA of the CDR3: TGTGCCAGCAGCCCTAGCTATGGGACAGGAGGCCTAACCGGGGAGCTGTTTTTT. It encodes CASSPSYGTGGLTGELFF. The chain uses TRBV6-2 or TRBV6-3 and TRBJ2-2; 8 positions agree with TRBD1. Trimming at V came to 6 bases and at J to 5 bases, leaving 17 bases not matched to a gene. CDR3 length: 18 amino acids. The germline gives CDR1 MNHEY, CDR2 SVGEGT.

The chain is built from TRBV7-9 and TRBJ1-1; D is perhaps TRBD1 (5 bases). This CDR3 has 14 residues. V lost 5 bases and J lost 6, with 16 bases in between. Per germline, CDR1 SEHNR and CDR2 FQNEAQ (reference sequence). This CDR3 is CASSPVVGEAEAFF. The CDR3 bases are TGTGCCAGCAGCCCTGTGGTGGGGGAGGCTGAAGCTTTCTTT.

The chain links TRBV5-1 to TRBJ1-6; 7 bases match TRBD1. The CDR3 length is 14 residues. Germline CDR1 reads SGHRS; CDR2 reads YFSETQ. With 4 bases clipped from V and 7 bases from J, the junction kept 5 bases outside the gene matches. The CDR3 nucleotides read TGCGCCAGCAGCCGCGGGACAGAGAATTCACCCCTCCACTTT. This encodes CASSRGTENSPLHF.

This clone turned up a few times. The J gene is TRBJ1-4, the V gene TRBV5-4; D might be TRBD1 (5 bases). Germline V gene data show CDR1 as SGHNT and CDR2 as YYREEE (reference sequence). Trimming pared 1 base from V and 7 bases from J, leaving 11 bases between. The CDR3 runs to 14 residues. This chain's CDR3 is CASSLSGWGEKLFF. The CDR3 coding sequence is TGTGCCAGCAGCTTGTCAGGGTGGGGTGAAAAACTGTTTTTT.

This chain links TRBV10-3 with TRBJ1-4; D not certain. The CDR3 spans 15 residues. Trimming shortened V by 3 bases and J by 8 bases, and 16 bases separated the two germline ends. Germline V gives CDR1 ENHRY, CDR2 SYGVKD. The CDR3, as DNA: TGTGCCATCAGTGACCCGACTGGAGTAGGAGAAAAACTGTTTTTT. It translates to CAISDPTGVGEKLFF.

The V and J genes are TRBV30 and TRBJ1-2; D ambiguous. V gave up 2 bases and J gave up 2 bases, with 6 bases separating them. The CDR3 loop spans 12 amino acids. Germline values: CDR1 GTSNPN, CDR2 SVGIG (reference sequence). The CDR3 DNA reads TGTGCCTGGAGTCTATCCAACTATGGCTACACCTTC. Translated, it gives CAWSLSNYGYTF. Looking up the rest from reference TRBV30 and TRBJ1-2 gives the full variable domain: SQTIHQWPATLVQPVGSPLSLECTVEGTSNPNLYWYRQAAGRGLQLLFYSVGIGQISSEVPQNLSASRPQDRQFILSSKKLLLSDSGFYLCAWSLSNYGYTFGSGTRLTVV.